The text below deals with one T cell receptor beta chain. The data derive from a study of blood T cell repertoires in COVID-19. Study in general: T cells, B-cell-depleted T cells, or PBMCs provided the cDNA or gDNA that served as material.

As originally analysed: Estimation of nucleated cell counts was performed using reference gene primer amplification. Sequenced by immunoSEQ multiplex PCR; TCRdb stores in-frame clones only, minus some. The V and J calls and the clone size are those of that table, but D and trimming were determined from the DNA. The sample contains more than 150,000 clones, approximately 88% of which appear only once. The CDR3 is made up of 15 amino acids. Losses at the gene ends were 0 bases for V and 5 bases for J; bases not matched to a gene: 6. Germline values: CDR1 MGHRA, CDR2 YSYEKL. The V call is TRBV4-1, the J call TRBJ2-7; TRBD1 aligns across 8 bases. Sequenced: peripheral blood. This TCR derives from a man aged 18 to 30 with active or convalescent COVID-19. The CDR3: CASSQDQGAWNEQYF. Written as DNA, the CDR3 is TGCGCCAGCAGCCAAGACCAGGGGGCTTGGAACGAGCAGTACTTC.